The following is a T cell receptor (beta chain) sequence with its context. The authors' processing: The authors estimated nucleated cell counts from reference gene primer amplification. Repertoires were generated with immunoSEQ multiplex PCR, while TCRdb's copy carries only in-frame clones and drops some. The DNA gave D and trimming, while V, J and clone size come from that table. The sample records over 300,000 clones, roughly 82% being singletons. The V gene end was trimmed by 5 bases and the J gene end by 9 bases; junction bases not matched to a gene: 13. In germline, CDR1 is SGHNT, CDR2 YYREEE (reference sequence). CDR3 length: 15 amino acids. This specimen belongs to a study of blood T cell repertoires in COVID-19. Overall study context: Acute and convalescent COVID-19 specimens originated in the United States, Italy and Spain. In each case, the material was cDNA or gDNA derived from T cells, B-cell-depleted T cells, or PBMCs.

The rearrangement uses TRBV5-4 and TRBJ2-1, with 8 bases that match TRBD1. This clonotype was sampled from a woman in her 50s with acute or convalescent COVID-19. The material sequenced was peripheral blood. CDR3 region: CASSVGQGARSEQFF. CDR3 bases: TGTGCCAGCAGTGTCGGTCAGGGGGCGCGGAGTGAGCAGTTCTTC.